The rows below give T cell receptor beta chains drawn from one sample of a study of PD-L1 blockade in urothelial cancer. TCRdb keeps only in-frame clones here, not all; method: immunoSEQ multiplex PCR. The data hold 95,000 or so clones, with about nine tenths observed a single time. Here the sequenced sample was PBMCs, taken around atezolizumab (anti-PD-L1) treatment. The receptors shown here come from a man in his fifties or sixties with urothelial cancer. Both conserved end residues are part of each CDR3. The D gene is left open where the match is weak. Expanded clones get a size class; other rows say once, few or many, or leave the size out.

d_call	clone_size	v_call	j_call	cdr3_aa	cdr3_nt
.	.	TRBV29-1	TRBJ1-6	CSVEDLRQGSSPLHF	TGCAGCGTTGAAGATCTACGGCAGGGGTCATCACCCCTCCACTTT
TRBD2	once	TRBV28	TRBJ2-1	CASSSQPLAGGSYNEQFF	TGTGCCAGCAGTTCTCAACCGCTAGCGGGGGGCTCCTACAATGAGCAGTTCTTC
TRBD2	.	TRBV19	TRBJ2-7	CASSTSGASGRAVYF	TGTGCCAGTAGTACCTCCGGGGCTAGCGGGAGGGCCGTGTACTTC
TRBD2	.	TRBV27	TRBJ2-2	CASSLRAGGSGELFF	TGTGCCAGCAGTTTAAGAGCGGGAGGGAGCGGGGAGCTGTTTTTT
.	few	TRBV5-1	TRBJ1-3	CASSRAGGNTIYF	TGCGCCAGCAGCCGAGCCGGGGGAAACACCATATATTTT
.	few	TRBV6-1	TRBJ2-7	CASSSSTGSSYEQYF	.
TRBD1	.	TRBV18	TRBJ1-1	CASSTQGARYTEAFF	TGTGCCAGCTCAACCCAGGGGGCTCGGTACACTGAAGCTTTCTTT
.	.	TRBV5-6	TRBJ2-7	CASSLAGAEYF	TGTGCCAGCAGCTTGGCAGGGGCGGAGTACTTC
TRBD1	once	TRBV28	TRBJ1-1	CASSITAGGEAFF	TGTGCCAGCAGCATTACGGCAGGGGGCGAAGCTTTCTTT
TRBD1	.	TRBV5-1	TRBJ2-3	CASFPGQYTDTQYF	TGCGCCAGCTTCCCGGGACAGTACACAGATACGCAGTATTTT
TRBD2	.	TRBV18	TRBJ2-1	CASSPPWAGGDEQFF	TGTGCCAGCTCACCACCATGGGCGGGGGGAGATGAGCAGTTCTTC